The 8 T cell receptor beta chains listed next were all sequenced from one sample in a study of blood T cell repertoires in COVID-19. The repertoire was sequenced with immunoSEQ multiplex PCR; TCRdb's copy has only in-frame clones and lacks some. The repertoire holds some 100,000 clones, 88% seen once, with approximately 4.8% in the top ten. The specimen was peripheral blood. All receptors come from a woman aged 80 or over with active COVID-19.

This rearrangement joins TRBV11-3 to TRBJ2-1, with TRBD2 matching 8 bases. Germline-derived CDR1 and CDR2 are SGHNT and YENEEA. The length of the CDR3 is 15 residues. V lost 8 bases to trimming and J lost 8 bases; unmatched junction nucleotides: 14. Written as DNA, the CDR3 is TGTGCCAGCTCTCTTAGCGGGATCCTTGGGGATGAGCAGTTCTTC. As protein: CASSLSGILGDEQFF. Full variable domain (outside the CDR3, taken from reference TRBV11-3 and TRBJ2-1): EAGVVQSPRYKIIEKKQPVAFWCNPISGHNTLYWYLQNLGQGPELLIRYENEEAVDDSQLPKDRFSAERLKGVDSTLKIQPAELGDSAVYLCASSLSGILGDEQFFGPGTRLTVL.

The J gene is TRBJ2-1, the V gene TRBV11-1; tentatively, D is TRBD2 (5 bases). V dropped 4 bases and J dropped 10 bases, with 17 bases sitting between them. Per germline, CDR1 SGHAT and CDR2 FQDESV (reference sequence). There are 14 residues in the CDR3. In DNA, the CDR3 is TGTGCCAGCAGCTGGAGGACCCTGGGTGGAGAGCAGTTCTTC. Translating it yields CASSWRTLGGEQFF.

The V gene is TRBV4-3, the J gene TRBJ2-3; 14 nucleotides line up with TRBD2. The V segment lost 3 bases and the J segment 4 bases; nucleotides outside the gene matches: 6. This CDR3 is built from 17 residues. The germline gives CDR1 LGHNA, CDR2 YSLEER. The DNA for the CDR3 is TGCGCCAGCAGCCAGACCGGGACTAGCGGGAGAGCAGATACGCAGTATTTT. It codes for CASSQTGTSGRADTQYF.

The chain employs TRBV28 and TRBJ2-3; D might be TRBD1 (5 bases). This CDR3 spans 15 amino acids. Germline loops: CDR1 MDHEN, CDR2 SYDVKM. The V and J ends lost 6 bases and 0 bases respectively, with 13 bases between them. CDR3 amino acids: CASSSTVVSTDTQYF. The DNA of the CDR3 is TGTGCCAGCAGCTCGACAGTCGTTAGCACAGATACGCAGTATTTT.

J is TRBJ2-3 and V is TRBV5-4; 7 nucleotides align to TRBD2. Germline CDR1 reads SGHNT; CDR2 reads YYREEE (reference sequence). J gave up 2 bases and V 0 bases, and 6 bases lay outside the gene matches. This CDR3 has 16 amino acids. CDR3 region: CASSLAGGTNTDTQYF. CDR3 in DNA: TGTGCCAGCAGCTTGGCCGGGGGGACTAACACAGATACGCAGTATTTT. The full variable domain, its missing parts supplied by reference TRBV5-4 and TRBJ2-3, is ETGVTQSPTHLIKTRGQQVTLRCSSQSGHNTVSWYQQALGQGPQFIFQYYREEENGRGNFPPRFSGLQFPNYSSELNVNALELDDSALYLCASSLAGGTNTDTQYFGPGTRLTVL.

The chain is built from TRBV19 and TRBJ2-3; 11 bases match TRBD2. The CDR3 length is 16 residues. CDR1 and CDR2 from the germline V gene are LNHDA and SQIVND (reference sequence). V was clipped by 2 bases and J by 4 bases; unmatched bases: 5. The CDR3 DNA reads as TGTGCCAGTAGTATATCTCTAGCGGGAGGTGCAGATACGCAGTATTTT. Residues: CASSISLAGGADTQYF.

The CDR3 sequence: CASTSLRGQYF. The DNA for the CDR3 is TGTGCCAGCACCTCCCTTAGGGGGCAGTACTTC. The chain combines TRBV28 with TRBJ2-7, with TRBD1 as a possible D gene (5 bases). The germline CDR1 and CDR2 sequences are MDHEN and SYDVKM. Trimming stripped 7 bases from V and 9 bases from J, with 13 bases between. The length of the CDR3 is 11 residues.

The chain recombines TRBV28 with TRBJ2-5; TRBD2 agrees at 11 bases. Per the germline V gene, CDR1 is MDHEN and CDR2 is SYDVKM. After removal of 8 bases from V and 5 bases from J, the junction contained 16 bases not matched to a gene. This CDR3 contains 17 residues. In nucleotides, the CDR3 is TGTGCCAGCGGGCCTATAGTGTGGCTAGCGGGAGGTGAGACCCAGTACTTC. Its protein product is CASGPIVWLAGGETQYF.